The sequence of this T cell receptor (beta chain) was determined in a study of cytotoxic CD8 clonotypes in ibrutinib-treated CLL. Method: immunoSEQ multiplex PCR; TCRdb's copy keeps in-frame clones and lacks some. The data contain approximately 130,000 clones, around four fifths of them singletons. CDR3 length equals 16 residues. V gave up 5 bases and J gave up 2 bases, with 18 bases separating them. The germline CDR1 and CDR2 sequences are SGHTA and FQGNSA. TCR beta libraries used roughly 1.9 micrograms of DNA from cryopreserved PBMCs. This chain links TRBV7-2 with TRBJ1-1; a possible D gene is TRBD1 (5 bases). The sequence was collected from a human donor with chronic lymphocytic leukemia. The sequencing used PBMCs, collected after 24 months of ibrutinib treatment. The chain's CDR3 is CASSPTTHRSNTEAFF. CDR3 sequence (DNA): TGTGCCAGCAGCCCGACTACCCACAGGAGTAACACTGAAGCTTTCTTT.